This TCR beta chain was profiled in a study of identical twins. There are many counts of this clonotype. Each CDR3 protein gets one entry after TCRdb re-called the 5' RACE reads with MiXCR. This sample has under 450,000 distinct CDR3 sequences, with around 18% found just once. Germline V CDR1 and CDR2: DFQATT, SNEGSKA (reference sequence). Trimming shortened V by 5 bases and J by 0 bases, and 17 bases separated the two germline ends. The CDR3 spans 17 residues. Sequencing was performed on naive T cells sorted from blood. The source is a man over 45 in good health. The chain links TRBV20-1 to TRBJ1-6; no firm D call. The CDR3 is CSASRRGRSSYNSPLHF. The CDR3 DNA is TGCAGTGCTTCACGCCGGGGTCGAAGCTCCTATAATTCACCCCTCCACTTT.